This is a list of T cell receptor beta chains from one sample in a study of blood T cell repertoires in COVID-19. Profiled with immunoSEQ multiplex PCR; TCRdb holds only in-frame clones, not every one. This sample has under 250,000 clones; approximately 78% occur once, and the top ten carry less than 3.5%. The sequenced sample was peripheral blood. The receptor set was obtained from a woman between 18 and 30 years old with acute or convalescent COVID-19. Each CDR3 is given with its conserved first and last residue. D genes are given only for firm matches. Clone size is not always given. Where it is, it says once, few, many or a class for expanded clones.

j_call,d_call,clone_size,v_call,cdr3_aa,cdr3_nt
TRBJ1-3,TRBD1,-,TRBV4-2,CASSQEGTALHSGNTIYF,TGTGCCAGCAGCCAAGAAGGGACAGCCCTACACTCTGGAAACACCATATATTTT
TRBJ1-4,TRBD1,-,TRBV28,CASSSTRDRTNEKLFF,TGTGCCAGCAGTTCAACCCGGGACAGGACAAATGAAAAACTGTTTTTT
TRBJ1-5,-,-,TRBV21-1,CASRYGQNSNQPQHF,TGTGCCAGCAGATACGGACAGAATAGCAATCAGCCCCAGCATTTT
TRBJ2-3,-,-,TRBV7-2,CASSRGWTDTQYF,TGTGCCAGCAGCCGAGGGTGGACAGATACGCAGTATTTT
TRBJ1-4,TRBD1,-,TRBV5-6,CASSLRGTGEKLFF,TGTGCCAGCAGCTTGCGCGGGACAGGGGAAAAACTGTTTTTT
TRBJ1-5,-,-,TRBV4-3,CASSQDTGSSNQPQHF,TGCGCCAGCAGCCAAGATACAGGGTCGAGCAATCAGCCCCAGCATTTT
TRBJ1-2,-,-,TRBV13,CASSLYGLEGYTF,TGTGCCAGCAGCTTATACGGTCTAGAGGGCTACACCTTC
TRBJ2-1,TRBD1,-,TRBV19,CASSIESGGSFGNEQFF,TGTGCCAGTAGTATTGAGTCAGGGGGCTCTTTCGGCAATGAGCAGTTCTTC
TRBJ2-5,TRBD2,-,TRBV13,CASSFSLAGETQYF,TGTGCCAGCAGCTTTAGTCTAGCGGGAGAGACCCAGTACTTC
TRBJ2-3,-,few,TRBV9,CASSVAGTSGYTDTQYF,TGTGCCAGCAGCGTAGCTGGGACAAGCGGATACACAGATACGCAGTATTTT
TRBJ1-1,-,-,TRBV28,CASSLPKTTLNTEAFF,TGTGCCAGCAGTTTACCGAAGACAACCTTGAACACTGAAGCTTTCTTT
TRBJ2-1,-,-,TRBV6-5,CASSYSPRQTNEQFF,TGTGCCAGCAGTTACAGCCCCCGACAGACAAATGAGCAGTTCTTC
TRBJ2-3,-,-,TRBV14,CATGPAGSDTQYF,TGTGCCACCGGCCCCGCCGGGTCAGATACGCAGTATTTT
TRBJ2-1,TRBD2,-,TRBV15,CATKGSGRGSNEQFF,TGTGCCACCAAAGGAAGCGGGAGGGGCTCCAATGAGCAGTTCTTC
TRBJ2-7,TRBD2,-,TRBV7-2,CASSFLAGDYLEQYF,TGTGCCAGCAGCTTCCTAGCGGGGGACTACTTAGAGCAGTACTTC
TRBJ1-1,-,-,TRBV6-2/TRBV6-3,CASSPILGMDTEAFF,TGTGCCAGCAGTCCAATACTAGGGATGGACACTGAAGCTTTCTTT
TRBJ2-1,TRBD1,once,TRBV24-1,CATSEAGTGGYNEQFF,TGTGCCACCAGTGAGGCCGGGACAGGGGGATACAATGAGCAGTTCTTC
TRBJ1-2,-,few,TRBV10-1,CASSEDGTGPMEGYTF,TGCGCCAGCAGTGAGGACGGTACAGGGCCAATGGAGGGCTACACCTTC
TRBJ2-1,TRBD2,-,TRBV5-8,CASSLPGLAGGVNEQFF,TGTGCCAGCAGCTTGCCGGGTCTGGCGGGAGGAGTCAATGAGCAGTTCTTC
TRBJ2-2,TRBD2,few,TRBV3-1/TRBV3-2,CASSPTSANTGELFF,TGTGCCAGCAGCCCGACTAGCGCGAACACCGGGGAGCTGTTTTTT
TRBJ1-1,TRBD1,-,TRBV7-9,CASSYGQGDTEAFF,TGTGCCAGCAGCTACGGACAGGGTGACACTGAAGCTTTCTTT
TRBJ2-2,TRBD2,-,TRBV5-4,CASSLRLAGAAGELFF,TGTGCCAGCAGCTTGAGGCTAGCGGGAGCGGCCGGGGAGCTGTTTTTT
TRBJ1-4,-,-,TRBV28,CASSLAYRSNEKLFF,TGTGCCAGCAGTTTAGCCTACAGAAGTAATGAAAAACTGTTTTTT
TRBJ1-2,TRBD1,-,TRBV28,CASSSGQVRTPTF,TGTGCCAGCAGTTCGGGACAGGTCCGGACTCCCACCTTC
TRBJ2-7,TRBD1,-,TRBV28,CASTPFGTGSYEQYF,TGTGCCAGCACCCCGTTTGGGACAGGGAGTTACGAGCAGTACTTC
TRBJ2-3,TRBD2,-,TRBV5-1,CASSLAGAAGDTQYF,TGCGCCAGCAGCTTAGCGGGGGCCGCGGGAGATACGCAGTATTTT
TRBJ2-7,-,-,TRBV11-3,CASSPGSGQAHYEQYF,TGTGCCAGCAGCCCCGGGAGCGGACAAGCTCACTACGAGCAGTACTTC
TRBJ2-5,-,-,TRBV25-1,CASSGPKTTKYQETQYF,TGTGCCAGCAGTGGACCCAAAACTACAAAGTACCAAGAGACCCAGTACTTC
TRBJ2-7,TRBD2,-,TRBV7-2,CASSLVGLAGASSYEQYF,TGTGCCAGCAGCTTAGTAGGGCTAGCGGGAGCATCCTCCTACGAGCAGTACTTC
TRBJ1-6,-,-,TRBV7-8,CASSVTGSGSPLHF,TGTGCCAGCAGCGTTACAGGGTCGGGCTCACCCCTCCACTTT
TRBJ2-7,TRBD2,-,TRBV3-1/TRBV3-2,CASSQVGTSGYYEQYF,TGTGCCAGCAGCCAAGTCGGGACTAGCGGTTACTACGAGCAGTACTTC
TRBJ1-4,-,-,TRBV7-2,CASSLVSGQSATNEKLFF,TGTGCCAGCAGCTTAGTGAGCGGCCAGAGTGCAACTAATGAAAAACTGTTTTTT
TRBJ2-3,TRBD2,-,TRBV4-3,CASSRLAGALDTQYF,TGCGCCAGCAGCCGGTTAGCGGGGGCCCTAGATACGCAGTATTTT
TRBJ1-5,-,-,TRBV21-1,CASSPDRALYSNQPQHF,TGTGCCAGCAGCCCGGACAGGGCCCTATATAGCAATCAGCCCCAGCATTTT
TRBJ1-2,-,-,TRBV5-4,CASSLEASSYPGGGYTF,TGTGCCAGCAGCTTGGAGGCCTCGAGCTACCCCGGAGGCGGCTACACCTTC
TRBJ2-7,TRBD1,once,TRBV28,CASSPTGTGGYEQYF,TGTGCCAGCAGCCCTACCGGGACAGGGGGCTACGAGCAGTACTTC
TRBJ2-7,TRBD2,few,TRBV7-2,CASSWIAGGRYEQYF,TGTGCCAGCAGCTGGATAGCGGGAGGGCGGTACGAGCAGTACTTC
TRBJ2-5,TRBD1,-,TRBV7-2,CASSPDRQETQYF,TGTGCCAGCAGCCCGGACAGGCAAGAGACCCAGTACTTC
TRBJ1-6,-,-,TRBV19,CATTRDVGNSPLHF,TGTGCCACGACGCGGGACGTGGGGAATTCACCCCTCCACTTT
TRBJ1-2,-,few,TRBV9,CASSVEGVTAYGYTF,TGTGCCAGCAGCGTAGAGGGGGTGACAGCCTATGGCTACACCTTC
TRBJ2-3,-,-,TRBV5-4,CASSLRGSSTDTQYF,TGTGCCAGCAGCTTGCGCGGGTCTAGCACAGATACGCAGTATTTT
TRBJ2-5,-,once,TRBV11-2,CASSSPGSMRAQYF,TGTGCCAGCAGCTCCCCCGGCTCCATGCGGGCCCAGTACTTC